This TCR beta chain was recorded in a study of blood T cell repertoires in COVID-19. In germline, CDR1 is SEHNR, CDR2 FQNEAQ (reference sequence). Trimming at V came to 4 bases and at J to 5 bases, leaving 5 bases not matched to a gene. The CDR3 is made up of 15 amino acids. Assignments of participants to cohorts depended upon their own reported clinical history. This clone appeared a few times. In the original analysis: Scientists estimated how many nucleated cells there were by amplifying reference gene primers. Data came from immunoSEQ multiplex PCR; TCRdb stores just in-frame clones and leaves some out. The DNA was the basis for D and trimming; V, J and clone size are from that table. The sample carries some 250,000 clones, around 85% recorded once.

The sample comprised PBMCs or T cells enriched from blood (not recorded which). The sequence was obtained from a woman between 50 and 59 years old who had recovered from COVID-19. V usage is TRBV7-9 and J usage is TRBJ2-1, with TRBD2 matching 10 bases. The CDR3, as DNA: TGTGCCAGCAGCTCTCCTAGCGGGAGCCACAATGAGCAGTTCTTC. Protein: CASSSPSGSHNEQFF.